One and the same sample provided the 11 T cell receptor beta chains below, sequenced in a study of blood T cell repertoires in COVID-19. Clones were read by immunoSEQ multiplex PCR, and TCRdb kept only the in-frame ones, dropping some. The table includes tens of thousands of clones, around 90% detected once. Sample: peripheral blood. The source of these receptors is a human donor with active COVID-19. The donor label of this sample is uncertain.

The V gene is TRBV27, the J gene TRBJ2-1; D may be TRBD2 (6 bases). Trimming shortened V by 5 bases and J by 4 bases, and 15 bases separated the two germline ends. Germline V gene data show CDR1 as MNHEY and CDR2 as SMNVEV (reference sequence). This CDR3 comprises 15 residues. In DNA form, the CDR3 reads TGTGCCAGCAGTAACCGGGACTCCAGATACAATGAGCAGTTCTTC. Its translation is CASSNRDSRYNEQFF.

The chain combines TRBV6-1 with TRBJ1-3; no definite D call. The length of the CDR3 is 16 residues. CDR1 MNHNS and CDR2 SASEGT come from the germline V gene. V was clipped by 1 base and J by 0 bases, with 10 bases between them. The CDR3 nucleotides are TGTGCCAGCAGTGAAGTCGCAGCGGACTCTGGAAACACCATATATTTT. It specifies CASSEVAADSGNTIYF.

The rearrangement links TRBV7-9 to TRBJ2-1; 14 bases match TRBD2. The CDR3 totals 13 residues. Trimming at V came to 10 bases and at J to 8 bases, leaving 4 bases not matched to a gene. Germline CDR1 and CDR2: SEHNR and FQNEAQ (reference sequence). CDR3 bases: TGTGCCAAAGGGACTAGCGGGGGTCATGAGCAGTTCTTC. Protein product: CAKGTSGGHEQFF.

The chain carries TRBV6-4 and TRBJ2-3; TRBD1 aligns across 9 bases. Germline lookup yields CDR1 MRHNA and CDR2 SNTAGT. Losses at the gene ends were 4 bases for V and 1 base for J; bases not matched to a gene: 0. The CDR3 sequence is 14 residues long. The CDR3 region has the DNA TGTGCCAGCAGTGGGACAGGGGGCACAGATACGCAGTATTTT. Amino acid sequence: CASSGTGGTDTQYF.

This chain joins TRBV6-5 and TRBJ2-7; D perhaps matches TRBD2 (6 bases). This CDR3 contains 14 residues. Germline V CDR1 and CDR2: MNHEY, SVGAGI. V was pared by 6 bases and J by 2 bases, with 14 bases between. This CDR3 reads CASSPGGLPYEQYF. The CDR3 DNA sequence: TGTGCCAGCAGCCCCGGGGGACTTCCCTACGAGCAGTACTTC.

This clone has only one observation. The chain carries TRBV5-4 and TRBJ1-2; no clear D gene. The CDR3 has 12 amino acids. Per the germline V gene, CDR1 is SGHNT and CDR2 is YYREEE (reference sequence). The chain's CDR3 is CTWASSNYGYTF. The CDR3 DNA sequence: TGTACATGGGCCTCCAGCAACTATGGCTACACCTTC.

This sequence joins TRBV11-2 and TRBJ2-7; tentative D call: TRBD1 (6 bases). The CDR3 length is 14 residues. Germline V gene data show CDR1 as SGHAT and CDR2 as FQNNGV. V was shortened by 6 bases and J by 3 bases, with 15 bases between the two germline ends. Written as DNA, the CDR3 is TGTGCCAGCAGACCTACAGGACAGATCTACGAGCAGTACTTC. It yields the protein CASRPTGQIYEQYF.

The rearrangement joins TRBV19 to TRBJ2-7; 9 positions agree with TRBD2. Germline-derived CDR1 and CDR2 are LNHDA and SQIVND (reference sequence). J was trimmed by 2 bases and V by 6 bases; bases with no gene match: 11. The length of the CDR3 is 16 residues. As DNA, the CDR3 is TGTGCCAGTAGCCCCTTCGGAGCGGGAGGCCCCTACGAGCAGTACTTC. Its protein is CASSPFGAGGPYEQYF.

This chain links TRBV6-2 or TRBV6-3 with TRBJ2-7; unclear D gene. The V gene lost 3 bases and the J gene lost 2 bases, with 11 bases spanning the gap. The CDR3 totals 14 residues. The germline gives CDR1 MNHEY, CDR2 SVGEGT. The CDR3 DNA is TGTGCCAGCAGTTATTCCAGCAGGACCTACGAGCAGTACTTC. Its translation: CASSYSSRTYEQYF.

This sequence joins TRBV7-2 and TRBJ2-1; D is unclear. Germline V gives CDR1 SGHTA, CDR2 FQGNSA. Trimming removed 5 bases from V and 3 bases from J, with 11 bases in between. The CDR3 has 14 amino acids. The CDR3 reads CASSASGLYNEQFF. The DNA for the CDR3 is TGTGCCAGCAGCGCTTCAGGCCTCTACAATGAGCAGTTCTTC.

The V gene is TRBV2, the J gene TRBJ2-7, with 7 bases matching TRBD2. Germline V CDR1 and CDR2: SNHLY, FYNNEI. The CDR3 spans 15 residues. V lost 6 bases and J lost 4; bases outside the gene matches: 12. The CDR3 sequence: CASRKGRGMSYEQYF. Here the CDR3 DNA reads TGTGCCAGCAGGAAGGGGCGGGGGATGAGTTACGAGCAGTACTTC. Complete variable domain (other parts from reference TRBV2 and TRBJ2-7): EPEVTQTPSHQVTQMGQEVILRCVPISNHLYFYWYRQILGQKVEFLVSFYNNEISEKSEIFDDQFSVERPDGSNFTLKIRSTKLEDSAMYFCASRKGRGMSYEQYFGPGTRLTVT.